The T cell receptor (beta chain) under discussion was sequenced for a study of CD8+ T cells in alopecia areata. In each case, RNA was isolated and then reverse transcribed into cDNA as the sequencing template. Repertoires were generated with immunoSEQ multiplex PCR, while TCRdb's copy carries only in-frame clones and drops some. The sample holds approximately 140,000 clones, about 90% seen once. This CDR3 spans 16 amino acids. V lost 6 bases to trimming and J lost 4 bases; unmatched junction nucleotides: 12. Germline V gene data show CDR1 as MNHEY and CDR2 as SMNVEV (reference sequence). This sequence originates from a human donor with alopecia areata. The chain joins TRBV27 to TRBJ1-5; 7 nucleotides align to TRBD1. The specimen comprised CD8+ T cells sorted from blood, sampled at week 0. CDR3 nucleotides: TGTGCCAGCAGAGCTCTGCAGGGGGAAAGGAATCAGCCCCAGCATTTT. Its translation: CASRALQGERNQPQHF.